This is a list of T cell receptor beta chains from one sample in a study of radiation and T cells in renal cell carcinoma. Data came from immunoSEQ multiplex PCR; TCRdb stores just in-frame clones and leaves some out. The sample includes about 140,000 clones, less than 85% of them seen just once. Sequences were derived from blood, sampled from a patient whose treatment included radiotherapy and nephrectomy. Every receptor here comes from a woman between 45 and 65 years old with renal cell carcinoma. CDR3s include the opening cysteine and the closing phenylalanine or tryptophan. Each record gives: V gene, D gene, J gene, clone size, CDR3 protein, CDR3 DNA. A D gene is named only where the DNA matches it firmly. For some rows the clone size is stated as once, few or many, or as a class when expanded; others skip it.

V: TRBV29-1; D: NA; J: TRBJ2-3; size: NA; CDR3: CSARQRPVSDTQYF; DNA: TGCAGCGCTCGGCAGCGTCCGGTTTCAGATACGCAGTATTTT
V: TRBV27; D: NA; J: TRBJ2-1; size: once; CDR3: CASSKEGGRIYNEQFF; DNA: TGTGCCAGCAGCAAGGAGGGGGGCAGGATCTACAATGAGCAGTTCTTC
V: TRBV7-2; D: TRBD1; J: TRBJ1-1; size: NA; CDR3: CASRLQGAGTEAFF; DNA: TGTGCCAGCAGATTACAGGGGGCCGGCACTGAAGCTTTCTTT
V: TRBV19; D: NA; J: TRBJ1-1; size: once; CDR3: CASSITGGDTEAFF; DNA: TGTGCCAGTAGTATTACCGGGGGAGACACTGAAGCTTTCTTT
V: TRBV7-2; D: NA; J: TRBJ1-1; size: NA; CDR3: CASSLGRGADAFF; DNA: TGTGCCAGCAGCTTAGGACGAGGCGCAGATGCTTTCTTT
V: TRBV7-9; D: NA; J: TRBJ1-1; size: NA; CDR3: CASSLGQINTEAFF; DNA: TGTGCCAGCAGCTTAGGACAAATCAACACTGAAGCTTTCTTT
V: TRBV7-9; D: TRBD1; J: TRBJ1-4; size: few; CDR3: CASSLTGIGEKLFF; DNA: TGTGCCAGCAGCTTGACAGGGATCGGGGAAAAACTGTTTTTT
V: TRBV2; D: TRBD1; J: TRBJ2-7; size: NA; CDR3: CASSVTGADEQYF; DNA: TGTGCCAGCAGTGTGACAGGGGCGGACGAGCAGTACTTC
V: TRBV30; D: NA; J: TRBJ1-6; size: once; CDR3: CAWRVTALSPLHF; DNA: TGTGCCTGGAGGGTGACAGCCCTTTCACCCCTCCACTTT
V: TRBV6-5; D: NA; J: TRBJ1-2; size: once; CDR3: CASSSRQVLSGYTF; DNA: TGTGCCAGCAGTTCCCGACAGGTACTCAGTGGCTACACCTTC
V: TRBV19; D: NA; J: TRBJ1-5; size: NA; CDR3: CASSMGSQPQHF; DNA: TGTGCCAGTAGTATGGGATCACAGCCCCAGCATTTT
V: TRBV7-2; D: TRBD1; J: TRBJ2-7; size: NA; CDR3: CASSRDRGFYEQYF; DNA: TGTGCCAGCAGCCGCGACAGGGGATTCTACGAGCAGTACTTC
V: TRBV27; D: TRBD1; J: TRBJ2-2; size: NA; CDR3: CASSLTGEVVTGELFF; DNA: TGTGCCAGCAGCCTGACAGGGGAAGTTGTCACCGGGGAGCTGTTTTTT
V: TRBV15; D: TRBD1; J: TRBJ1-2; size: NA; CDR3: CATSLRDRGYGYTF; DNA: TGTGCCACCAGCCTGCGGGACAGGGGATATGGCTACACCTTC
V: TRBV6-5; D: NA; J: TRBJ2-1; size: NA; CDR3: CASSSGLYNEQFF; DNA: TGTGCCAGCAGTTCGGGACTGTACAATGAGCAGTTCTTC
V: TRBV10-3; D: TRBD1; J: TRBJ1-5; size: NA; CDR3: CAISDRTGGDQPQHF; DNA: TGTGCCATCAGTGACCGAACAGGGGGCGATCAGCCCCAGCATTTT
V: TRBV5-1; D: TRBD2; J: TRBJ2-5; size: NA; CDR3: CASSRGTSGGGETQYF; DNA: TGCGCCAGCAGCCGCGGGACTAGCGGGGGGGGAGAGACCCAGTACTTC
V: TRBV25-1; D: TRBD1; J: TRBJ1-5; size: NA; CDR3: CASIRRDRLQPQHF; DNA: TGTGCCAGCATTCGGCGGGACAGGCTTCAGCCCCAGCATTTT
V: TRBV20-1; D: NA; J: TRBJ2-5; size: NA; CDR3: CSARDQETQYF; DNA: TGCAGTGCTAGAGACCAGGAGACCCAGTACTTC
V: TRBV28; D: NA; J: TRBJ2-7; size: NA; CDR3: CASSLRASEQYF; DNA: TGTGCCAGCAGTTTACGAGCTAGCGAGCAGTACTTC
V: TRBV9; D: NA; J: TRBJ2-5; size: NA; CDR3: CASSVGAGIQETQYF; DNA: TGTGCCAGCAGCGTAGGCGCGGGGATCCAAGAGACCCAGTACTTC
V: TRBV5-6; D: NA; J: TRBJ1-3; size: NA; CDR3: CASSFGNTIYF; DNA: TGTGCCAGCAGCTTTGGAAACACCATATATTTT
V: TRBV7-6; D: TRBD1; J: TRBJ1-6; size: NA; CDR3: CASSPGTGGIPLHF; DNA: TGTGCCAGCAGCCCCGGGACAGGGGGAATCCCCCTCCACTTT
V: TRBV5-1; D: NA; J: TRBJ2-3; size: NA; CDR3: CASSLGAVTDTQYF; DNA: TGCGCCAGCAGCTTGGGAGCGGTGACAGATACGCAGTATTTT
V: TRBV6-5; D: TRBD1; J: TRBJ2-1; size: NA; CDR3: CASSHGQGQFF; DNA: TGTGCCAGCAGCCATGGACAGGGGCAGTTCTTC
V: TRBV9; D: TRBD2; J: TRBJ2-7; size: NA; CDR3: CASSVAPSGKAYEQYF; DNA: TGTGCCAGCAGCGTAGCTCCTAGCGGGAAGGCCTACGAGCAGTACTTC
V: TRBV6-1; D: NA; J: TRBJ1-1; size: NA; CDR3: CASRVNRRDTEAFF; DNA: TGTGCCAGCAGAGTCAACAGGAGGGACACTGAAGCTTTCTTT
V: TRBV4-3; D: NA; J: TRBJ1-1; size: NA; CDR3: CASSQVGTPSVAFF; DNA: TGCGCCAGCAGCCAAGTAGGGACTCCATCTGTGGCTTTCTTT
V: TRBV18; D: NA; J: TRBJ1-2; size: NA; CDR3: CASSPPVAGGYTF; DNA: TGTGCCAGCTCACCACCGGTGGCTGGCGGCTACACCTTC
V: TRBV28; D: NA; J: TRBJ1-1; size: NA; CDR3: CASSPHSEGRTEAFF; DNA: TGTGCCAGCAGTCCGCACAGCGAGGGACGGACTGAAGCTTTCTTT
V: TRBV5-4; D: NA; J: TRBJ2-2; size: NA; CDR3: CASSFRADGELFF; DNA: TGTGCCAGCAGCTTTAGGGCGGACGGGGAGCTGTTTTTT
V: TRBV6-5; D: NA; J: TRBJ2-7; size: NA; CDR3: CASSFGRDSYEQYF; DNA: TGTGCCAGCAGTTTCGGGCGGGACTCCTACGAGCAGTACTTC
V: TRBV27; D: TRBD1; J: TRBJ2-7; size: once; CDR3: CASSFRGRSSYEQYF; DNA: TGTGCCAGCAGTTTCAGGGGGCGCAGTTCCTACGAGCAGTACTTC
V: TRBV4-3; D: NA; J: TRBJ1-5; size: NA; CDR3: CASSLGTHQPQHF; DNA: TGCGCCAGCAGCCTCGGGACTCATCAGCCCCAGCATTTT
V: TRBV2; D: NA; J: TRBJ1-2; size: few; CDR3: CASSELLEGRYTF; DNA: TGTGCCAGCAGTGAACTTCTCGAGGGTCGCTACACCTTC
V: TRBV9; D: TRBD2; J: TRBJ2-5; size: NA; CDR3: CASSVASGGIQETQYF; DNA: TGTGCCAGCAGCGTCGCTAGCGGGGGGATCCAAGAGACCCAGTACTTC
V: TRBV10-3; D: NA; J: TRBJ1-1; size: NA; CDR3: CAIRPGTRNTEAFF; DNA: TGTGCCATCAGGCCCGGGACAAGGAACACTGAAGCTTTCTTT
V: TRBV7-2; D: TRBD1; J: TRBJ1-2; size: NA; CDR3: CASSSPDRGGYGYTF; DNA: TGTGCCAGCAGCTCGCCGGACAGGGGAGGCTATGGCTACACCTTC
V: TRBV6-5; D: NA; J: TRBJ1-4; size: NA; CDR3: CASSYSRERREKLFF; DNA: TGTGCCAGCAGTTACTCGAGGGAGCGTCGGGAAAAACTGTTTTTT
V: TRBV18; D: NA; J: TRBJ2-7; size: NA; CDR3: CASSPPFRGTSSYEQYF; DNA: TGTGCCAGCTCACCACCATTCAGGGGCACAAGCTCCTACGAGCAGTACTTC
V: TRBV6-4; D: TRBD2; J: TRBJ2-7; size: NA; CDR3: CASSPTSGSSYEQYF; DNA: TGTGCCAGCAGCCCTACTAGCGGGAGCTCCTACGAGCAGTACTTC
V: TRBV7-8; D: NA; J: TRBJ1-1; size: NA; CDR3: CASSRARGLNTEAFF; DNA: TGTGCCAGCAGCAGAGCGAGGGGCTTGAACACTGAAGCTTTCTTT
V: TRBV29-1; D: NA; J: TRBJ2-7; size: NA; CDR3: CSVEVWGFNEQYF; DNA: TGCAGCGTTGAAGTTTGGGGGTTTAACGAGCAGTACTTC
V: TRBV30; D: NA; J: TRBJ2-2; size: once; CDR3: CAWSAGADGELFF; DNA: TGTGCCTGGTCCGCTGGGGCGGACGGGGAGCTGTTTTTT
V: TRBV6-5; D: NA; J: TRBJ1-5; size: few; CDR3: CASSGHVNQPQHF; DNA: TGTGCCAGCAGTGGACATGTCAATCAGCCCCAGCATTTT
V: TRBV25-1; D: TRBD1; J: TRBJ2-1; size: NA; CDR3: CASRPDRGSYNEQFF; DNA: TGTGCCAGCAGACCTGACAGGGGCTCCTACAATGAGCAGTTCTTC
V: TRBV19; D: NA; J: TRBJ1-4; size: NA; CDR3: CASSIGQGYEKLFF; DNA: TGTGCCAGTAGTATAGGGCAGGGGTACGAAAAACTGTTTTTT
V: TRBV7-2; D: NA; J: TRBJ1-2; size: NA; CDR3: CASSLKFPGSYGYTF; DNA: TGTGCCAGCAGCTTAAAGTTTCCGGGATCCTATGGCTACACCTTC
V: TRBV5-6; D: NA; J: TRBJ2-7; size: NA; CDR3: CASSLEEPNYEQYF; DNA: TGTGCCAGCAGCTTAGAAGAACCAAATTACGAGCAGTACTTC
V: TRBV10-1; D: NA; J: TRBJ1-1; size: once; CDR3: CASSPLVGGEVPTEAFF; DNA: TGCGCCAGCAGCCCTCTTGTTGGGGGTGAAGTCCCCACTGAAGCTTTCTTT
V: TRBV6-5; D: NA; J: TRBJ2-1; size: NA; CDR3: CASSYGLVNEQFF; DNA: TGTGCCAGCAGTTATGGCCTAGTCAATGAGCAGTTCTTC